A selection of T cell receptor beta chains follows, all from one sample in a study of cytomegalovirus exposure and HLA in healthy donors. The assay was immunoSEQ multiplex PCR, and TCRdb's table has in-frame clones only and misses some. The profile shows about 140,000 clones, 82% of them singletons. The material sequenced was PBMCs. The receptors here all came from a man in his thirties or forties in good health and CMV-seropositive. Both conserved end residues are part of each CDR3. Fields, in order: CDR3 length, V gene, D gene, J gene, clone size, CDR3 DNA, CDR3 protein. The D gene is left open where the match is weak. Only some rows state a clone size, as once, few, many or a class for expanded clones.

>14|TRBV9|NA|TRBJ2-2|NA
TGTGCCAGCAGCGTAGACAGGGCGACCGGGGAGCTGTTTTTT
CASSVDRATGELFF
>15|TRBV14|NA|TRBJ2-3|NA
TGTGCCAGCAGCCAAGTGTGGCAACCTACAGATACGCAGTATTTT
CASSQVWQPTDTQYF
>13|TRBV29-1|TRBD1|TRBJ1-4|NA
TGCAGCGGGAGGGACAGGGGAGGAGAAAAACTGTTTTTT
CSGRDRGGEKLFF
>15|TRBV5-5|TRBD1|TRBJ1-2|NA
TGTGCCAGCAGCACACAGGGGCCCGTGATCTATGGCTACACCTTC
CASSTQGPVIYGYTF
>15|TRBV25-1|TRBD1|TRBJ2-1|NA
TGTGCCAGCAGGGGGGACAGGGGGGTCAACAATGAGCAGTTCTTC
CASRGDRGVNNEQFF
>15|TRBV5-1|TRBD2|TRBJ2-5|NA
TGCGCCAGCAGGATTAACAGCGGGGGACAAGAGACCCAGTACTTC
CASRINSGGQETQYF
>16|TRBV6-5|TRBD2|TRBJ2-5|NA
TGTGCCAGCAGTTACTCCGGGACTAGCGGCTCAGAGACCCAGTACTTC
CASSYSGTSGSETQYF
>14|TRBV12-2|NA|TRBJ2-3|NA
TGTGCAAGTCATTCGGGACAGGGAAGGGATACGCAGTATTTT
CASHSGQGRDTQYF
>12|TRBV5-6|NA|TRBJ1-2|NA
TGTGCCAGCAGCGTCAGAGGGTTTGGCTACACCTTC
CASSVRGFGYTF
>16|TRBV19|TRBD1|TRBJ1-6|once
TGTGCCAGTAGTGTAGGTCCCACGACAGGGACCGTGCCCCTCCACTTT
CASSVGPTTGTVPLHF
>19|TRBV13|NA|TRBJ2-1|NA
TGTGCCAGCAGCTTAGATTTCTCTAGCCTAAAGAGATCCTACAATGAGCAGTTCTTC
CASSLDFSSLKRSYNEQFF
>15|TRBV13|TRBD1|TRBJ2-4|NA
TGTGCCAGCAGCCGTACAGGGGGCGGCAAAAACATTCAGTACTTC
CASSRTGGGKNIQYF
>14|TRBV19|NA|TRBJ1-1|NA
TGTGCCAGTAGTATGTCTGGCGGGAACACTGAAGCTTTCTTT
CASSMSGGNTEAFF
>16|TRBV19|TRBD2|TRBJ2-5|NA
TGTGCCAGTAGTATGTGGGGGGGGGTGCTCCAAGAGACCCAGTACTTC
CASSMWGGVLQETQYF
>15|TRBV9|TRBD1|TRBJ2-7|NA
TGTGCCAGCAGCGTAGGAGGGGGCGCTCCCTACGAGCAGTACTTC
CASSVGGGAPYEQYF
>12|TRBV28|TRBD1|TRBJ1-2|NA
TGTGCCAGCAGTCCGGACAGGGACGGCTACACCTTC
CASSPDRDGYTF